The subject of this entry is one TCR beta chain. The CDR3 totals 14 residues. CDR1 and CDR2 from the germline V gene are KGHSH and LQKENI. The germline V and J ends were trimmed by 6 bases and 1 base, with 12 bases remaining between them. These data are taken from a study of blood T cell repertoires in COVID-19. Study as a whole: The analysed material was cDNA or gDNA that came from T cells, B-cell-depleted T cells, or PBMCs.

Authors' analysis steps: Reference gene primers were amplified, and this amplification served to estimate nucleated cell counts. Here immunoSEQ multiplex PCR was the method, and the copy in TCRdb shows in-frame clones only, minus some. D and trimming come from the DNA, and the V and J calls and clone size come from that table. The table includes tens of thousands of clones, 89% detected once. The specimen sequenced was peripheral blood. The clonotype originates from a human donor in a cohort sampled during active COVID-19. The V call is TRBV18, the J call TRBJ1-1; D unclear. In DNA form, the CDR3 reads TGTGCCAGCTCTGGATTTGGAGAGAACACTGAAGCTTTCTTT. Its protein is CASSGFGENTEAFF.